The sequence of this TCR beta chain was determined in a study of T cells in Graves' hyperthyroidism and ophthalmopathy (dated by TCRdb to about 2019). Background on the whole study: Peripheral blood samples were taken at the time of initial diagnosis, prior to any treatment. In addition, the study compared T-cell repertoires in thyroid tissue and in blood from about 6 Graves' hyperthyroidism patients. The 100 discovery patients were randomly divided into training and test sets at a 7:3 ratio. According to the paper, TCR Vbeta CDR3 sequencing was carried out on some 130 peripheral blood samples, which came from over 40 ophthalmopathy, roughly 75 hyperthyroidism and approximately 17 progressor patients. A discovery cohort of fewer than 110 patients, approximately 45 with Graves' ophthalmopathy and about 58 with stable Graves' hyperthyroidism, was used to find distinguishing TCR V-J signatures. After blood sampling, hyperthyroidism patients were treated with methimazole at a starting dose of 30 mg daily, and ophthalmopathy patients were treated with high-dose intravenous methylprednisolone. Whether ophthalmopathy could be predicted prospectively was tested in an independent validation cohort made up of about 20 hyperthyroidism patients plus 17 patients who later progressed to ophthalmopathy.

As to this clonotype: This receptor's antigen is unknown. Base qualities are not at hand, and no much larger clone is one base apart.

Reading from cysteine to phenylalanine, the CDR3 counts 15 amino acids. Kept here is only the CDR3 DNA, which spans 45 bases and is read in frame from base 1. For this chain, trimming is 2 bases at the V end and 5 bases at the J end, and the number of junction bases without a gene match is 6. The germline V gene encodes CDR1 SGHDT and CDR2 YYEEEE. Moderately to severely active disease, a Clinical Activity Score of at least 3, a NOSPECS grade of at least 4, and a duration under 3 months were present in ophthalmopathy patients. Exclusion was applied to patients with uncontrolled infections, other autoimmune diseases, pregnancy or lactation. Diagnoses were based on clinical symptoms, serum thyroxine and TRAb, thyroid ultrasound and orbital computed tomography. Ficoll-Paque density gradient centrifugation was used to isolate PBMCs from around 9.1 ml of fresh peripheral blood. Total RNA was extracted with Trizol reagent, and quality was checked on an Agilent 2100 Bioanalyzer.

TCR beta CDR3 regions were amplified from RNA transcripts. The TCR CDR3 was subjected to a first round of RT-PCR using the HTBI primer set and the Qiagen OneStep RT-PCR kit. Libraries were constructed in a second round of multiplex PCR, after which size selection and purification were carried out. Sequencing of the libraries was done on an Illumina HiSeq2000 using paired-end 100 bp reads. Processing in the source paper ran as follows. SOAPnuke was used to process the raw data, with reads discarded if the reads contained adapters or uncalled bases, had a mean Phred below 15, or lacked an exact constant-primer or identifier match. COPE v1.2.5 was used to merge the high-quality paired reads, and each unique nucleotide sequence was defined as a clonotype. Clonotypes were aligned to IMGT TRBV, TRBD and TRBJ reference segments using MiTCR v1.1. The analysis was restricted to V-J combinations with a frequency above 0.0001, which together covered just over 98% of the repertoires. The TCS score was defined as the ratio of F50 (clonal expansion) to E x V (chaos), calculated using BLOSUM62-based TCRdist between CDR3 peptides within each V-J. Welch's t-statistics and random forest reduced fewer than 600 V-J features to 10 to 15, which were used in a naive Bayes classifier (R e1071). TCRdb trimmed the raw reads at Q25, called clones with MiXCR and kept productive beta chains. Each entry is one CDR3 protein sequence, shown with its most common DNA and genes. These V and J calls originate from TCRdb's pipeline instead of the authors' own analysis. The sample data list fewer than 450,000 distinct CDR3 sequences, and 18% of these were observed just once. Around two fifths of the sample comes from the top ten.

The research as a whole found: No statistical method was used to fix the sample size in advance, and group allocation was not hidden from the investigators. In validation, progression to ophthalmopathy was predicted by the model with 70% to 71% sensitivity and under 85% specificity, a median of roughly six months before onset. A 13 V-J signature model separated ophthalmopathy from stable hyperthyroidism, with 87.88% sensitivity and 81.08% specificity in cross-validation and 80%/75% in testing. Most expanded thyroid clonotypes (frequency above 0.001) were also detected in blood, a finding suggesting that blood repertoires may reflect thyroid immune responses.

This receptor was taken from a man aged 18 to 29 with Graves' ophthalmopathy. The sequencing input was blood. Here the chain combines TRBV5-6 and TRBJ2-5; 10 bases in the junction line up with TRBD2. The CDR3 loop reads CASSLSGGAVETQYF. At the DNA level, the sequence is TGTGCCAGCAGCTTAAGCGGGGGGGCGGTCGAGACCCAGTACTTC.